This is a list of T cell receptor beta chains from one sample in a study of blood T cell repertoires in COVID-19. Clones were read by immunoSEQ multiplex PCR, and TCRdb kept only the in-frame ones, dropping some. The sample includes around 150,000 clones, more than 75% of them seen just once. Sequenced material: peripheral blood. These receptor sequences come from a woman aged 45 to 65 with acute or convalescent COVID-19. The CDR3 runs from the conserved cysteine through the conserved F or W. Fields, in order: clone size, V gene, D gene, J gene, CDR3 length, CDR3 protein, CDR3 DNA. D genes are given only for firm matches. The size entry is marked missing in some rows and otherwise reads once, few, many or a size class.

few	TRBV5-8	.	TRBJ1-5	14	CASSLNRVGQPQHF	TGTGCCAGCAGCTTGAACCGGGTAGGTCAGCCCCAGCATTTT
.	TRBV14	TRBD2	TRBJ2-5	14	CASSLGGAQETQYF	TGTGCCAGCAGCCTCGGGGGGGCCCAAGAGACCCAGTACTTC
.	TRBV28	TRBD2	TRBJ2-3	15	CASRPPSGGRDTQYF	TGTGCCAGCAGGCCCCCTAGCGGGGGGCGAGATACGCAGTATTTT
.	TRBV2	.	TRBJ2-6	16	CASSEYRGTGANVLTF	TGTGCCAGCAGTGAATATAGGGGAACTGGGGCCAACGTCCTGACTTTC
.	TRBV19	TRBD1	TRBJ1-5	15	CASHKTGAGGQPQHF	TGTGCCAGTCACAAGACAGGGGCCGGGGGCCAGCCCCAGCATTTT
.	TRBV27	TRBD1	TRBJ1-6	15	CASAASGTGYSPLHF	TGTGCCAGCGCCGCATCCGGGACAGGGTATTCACCCCTCCACTTT
.	TRBV6-5	.	TRBJ2-7	13	CASNLGRGYEQYF	TGTGCCAGCAACTTGGGCAGGGGCTACGAGCAGTACTTC
.	TRBV12-5	TRBD2	TRBJ2-2	15	CARGWGDSRGAELFF	TGTGCTCGTGGTTGGGGGGACTCGCGGGGGGCCGAGCTGTTTTTT
.	TRBV9	.	TRBJ1-1	13	CASSVHLNTEAFF	TGTGCCAGCAGCGTACATTTGAACACTGAAGCTTTCTTT
.	TRBV9	TRBD1	TRBJ1-4	15	CASTLGQAKREKLFF	TGTGCCAGCACGCTAGGACAGGCGAAGCGCGAAAAACTGTTTTTT
.	TRBV7-9	TRBD1	TRBJ1-6	16	CASSPWTGEENSPLHF	TGTGCCAGCAGCCCGTGGACAGGAGAAGAGAATTCACCCCTCCACTTT
.	TRBV15	.	TRBJ1-5	17	CATSRDLLGASNQPQHF	TGTGCCACCAGCAGAGATCTGTTGGGGGCGAGCAATCAGCCCCAGCATTTT
.	TRBV27	TRBD1	TRBJ1-6	17	CASSFLQTGIRGSPLHF	TGTGCCAGCAGTTTCCTACAGACAGGGATTCGAGGATCACCCCTCCACTTT
.	TRBV11-3	TRBD2	TRBJ2-3	13	CASSLTSADTQYF	TGTGCCAGCAGCTTAACTAGCGCAGATACGCAGTATTTT
.	TRBV4-2	.	TRBJ1-4	14	CASSQGGAGEKLFF	TGTGCCAGCAGCCAGGGGGGAGCCGGTGAAAAACTGTTTTTT
.	TRBV6-6	TRBD2	TRBJ2-1	16	CASGASLAGGYNEQFF	TGTGCCAGCGGGGCTTCTCTAGCGGGGGGGTACAATGAGCAGTTCTTC
few	TRBV4-1	.	TRBJ1-4	15	CASSQGWGPNEKLFF	TGCGCCAGCAGCCAAGGTTGGGGCCCTAATGAAAAACTGTTTTTT
.	TRBV10-3	.	TRBJ1-1	14	CAISEQGGGTEAFF	TGTGCCATCAGTGAACAGGGCGGTGGAACTGAAGCTTTCTTT
.	TRBV28	.	TRBJ1-1	16	CASSPAQGTRDTEAFF	TGTGCCAGCAGCCCGGCTCAGGGAACAAGGGACACTGAAGCTTTCTTT
.	TRBV27	.	TRBJ2-7	13	CASSFGGTYEQYF	TGTGCCAGCAGTTTCGGGGGTACCTACGAGCAGTACTTC
medium-sized	TRBV6-4	.	TRBJ2-1	16	CASSDLVGSSYNEQFF	TGTGCCAGCAGTGATCTGGTCGGGAGCTCCTACAATGAGCAGTTCTTC
.	TRBV29-1	.	TRBJ1-1	13	CSAHGLSNTEAFF	TGCAGCGCCCATGGACTCTCGAACACTGAAGCTTTCTTT
.	TRBV5-1	.	TRBJ1-1	14	CASSSDRQGTEAFF	TGCGCCAGCAGCTCGGACAGACAAGGCACTGAAGCTTTCTTT
.	TRBV7-9	.	TRBJ1-1	14	CASSLRVAGAEAFF	TGTGCCAGCAGCTTGAGGGTCGCGGGCGCTGAAGCTTTCTTT
few	TRBV7-9	TRBD1	TRBJ1-1	17	CASSFTPGTGSNTEAFF	TGTGCCAGCAGCTTCACCCCCGGGACAGGGTCAAACACTGAAGCTTTCTTT
.	TRBV6-5	TRBD1	TRBJ1-5	13	CASRTGQDQPQHF	TGTGCCAGCAGGACCGGACAGGATCAGCCCCAGCATTTT
.	TRBV4-2	.	TRBJ1-3	17	CASSQDRWQGSGNTIYF	TGTGCCAGCAGCCAAGATCGTTGGCAGGGTTCTGGAAACACCATATATTTT
once	TRBV7-2	.	TRBJ2-6	15	CASSSRIAGANVLTF	TGTGCCAGCTCTTCCAGGATCGCTGGGGCCAACGTCCTGACTTTC
.	TRBV2	TRBD1	TRBJ2-3	17	CASSDRKGARGSDTQYF	TGTGCCAGCAGTGACCGGAAGGGGGCGAGGGGGTCCGATACGCAGTATTTT
.	TRBV12-3/TRBV12-4	TRBD1	TRBJ1-6	13	CASSYRGGSPLHF	TGTGCCAGCAGTTACAGGGGAGGATCACCCCTCCACTTT
.	TRBV11-2	.	TRBJ1-2	14	CASSLNRDNYGYTF	TGTGCCAGCAGCTTAAACCGAGATAACTATGGCTACACCTTC
.	TRBV7-9	.	TRBJ2-4	14	CASGDPGQGNIQYF	TGTGCCAGCGGGGACCCGGGGCAGGGGAACATTCAGTACTTC
once	TRBV12-3/TRBV12-4	.	TRBJ1-5	12	CASSLLGQPQHF	TGTGCCAGCAGTTTACTAGGTCAGCCCCAGCATTTT
.	TRBV3-1/TRBV3-2	.	TRBJ2-3	15	CASSHRLLSTDTQYF	TGTGCCAGCAGCCATAGACTTCTTAGCACAGATACGCAGTATTTT
few	TRBV14	.	TRBJ1-2	13	CASSPVSVYGYTF	TGTGCCAGCAGCCCGGTCAGCGTCTATGGCTACACCTTC
.	TRBV28	TRBD1	TRBJ1-5	15	CASSLLDRDNQPQHF	TGTGCCAGCAGTCTGTTGGACAGGGACAATCAGCCCCAGCATTTT
.	TRBV4-2	.	TRBJ1-3	15	CASSQDTSSGNTIYF	TGTGCCAGCAGCCAAGATACGAGCTCTGGAAACACCATATATTTT
few	TRBV28	.	TRBJ1-2	16	CASSPREIYFAGGYTF	TGTGCCAGCAGTCCCCGGGAAATTTACTTCGCCGGTGGCTACACCTTC
.	TRBV6-2/TRBV6-3	TRBD1	TRBJ2-7	20	CASSQHVVPGQGWVTYEQYF	TGTGCCAGCAGTCAACACGTCGTCCCGGGACAGGGTTGGGTAACCTACGAGCAGTACTTC